Shown below are 25 T cell receptor beta chains from a single sample sequenced in a study of regulatory T cells in long-lasting Graves disease. Time point defined: newly diagnosed GD, antithyroid drugs for less than 3 months. Isolated PBMC RNA provided the starting material for the TCR library. Combining iRepertoire HTBI primers with Arm-PCR of CDR3 regions, the authors built TCR beta libraries. TCRdb redid the calling of the multiplex PCR reads with MiXCR, one entry per CDR3 protein. Among approximately 460,000 distinct CDR3 sequences listed, about 15% were seen once. These same records also appear under a second study, on T cells in Graves' hyperthyroidism and ophthalmopathy.

The sequencing used peripheral blood mononuclear cells (PBMCs), collected at new diagnosis, from a patient treated with antithyroid drugs. Receptors were obtained from a woman in her 30s with Graves disease.

As regards this clonotype: A much bigger clone sits one base away, suggesting this may be a read error. CDR3 sequence reads: CSAVTANQETQHF. As DNA, the CDR3 is TGCAGTGCTGTGACAGCCAACCAAGAGACCCAGCACTTC. V and J are TRBV20-1 and TRBJ2-5, with D maybe TRBD1 (5 bases). There are 13 residues in the CDR3. CDR1 and CDR2 from the germline V gene are DFQATT and SNEGSKA (reference sequence).

This clonotype was detected only a few times. This chain connects TRBV3-1 to TRBJ2-5; D uncertain. This CDR3 contains 13 residues. CDR1 is LGHDT, CDR2 YNNKEL, per germline (reference sequence). The germline V and J ends were trimmed by 5 bases and 5 bases, with 12 bases remaining between them. Written as DNA, the CDR3 is TGTGCCAGCAGCGACTCAGCGAGCGAGACCCAGTACTTC. Its protein is CASSDSASETQYF.

The chain couples TRBV6-1 to TRBJ2-7; 7 nucleotides line up with TRBD1. The germline V gene encodes CDR1 MNHNS and CDR2 SASEGT. The trim removed 5 bases at V and 1 base at J, leaving 5 bases unmatched. This CDR3 spans 14 amino acids. The CDR3 sequence is CASSTRGMSYEQYF. The CDR3 DNA reads TGTGCCAGCAGTACCAGGGGGATGTCCTACGAGCAGTACTTC.

Many counts were recorded for this clonotype. The rearrangement joins TRBV4-3 to TRBJ1-1, with a possible D match to TRBD1 (5 bases). This CDR3 contains 14 residues. V dropped 0 bases and J dropped 7 bases, with 12 bases sitting between them. Germline V gives CDR1 LGHNA, CDR2 YSLEER. CDR3 nucleotide sequence: TGCGCCAGCAGCCAAGACCACAGGACCGGTGAAGCTTTCTTT. This gives the protein CASSQDHRTGEAFF.

Many counts were recorded for this clonotype. The chain combines TRBV28 with TRBJ1-2; no clear D gene. V lost 3 bases and J lost 4, with 6 bases in between. There are 12 residues in the CDR3. CDR1 is MDHEN and CDR2 is SYDVKM in the germline V gene. The CDR3 is CASSFRPYGYTF. The CDR3 DNA is TGTGCCAGCAGTTTCCGACCCTATGGCTACACCTTC.

In its sample, this clonotype was seen many times. The chain joins TRBV28 to TRBJ2-7, with D possibly matching TRBD2 (6 bases). Trimming removed 3 bases from V and 6 bases from J, with 15 bases in between. Germline V gene data show CDR1 as MDHEN and CDR2 as SYDVKM. The CDR3 sequence is 14 residues long. In nucleotides, the CDR3 is TGTGCCAGCAGTTTGGTACGGGAGAAGGTCGAGCAGTACTTC. Protein product: CASSLVREKVEQYF.

This clonotype was seen many times. V and J are TRBV7-8 and TRBJ1-2; 9 bases agree with TRBD1. The CDR3 sequence is 13 residues long. Per germline, CDR1 SGHVS and CDR2 FQNEAQ. V lost 3 bases, J lost 7 bases, and 3 bases stayed unmatched. CDR3 sequence reads: CASSLRQGGGYTF. For the CDR3, the DNA is TGTGCCAGCAGCTTGCGACAGGGGGGTGGCTACACCTTC.

This clonotype was counted at least ten times. The chain employs TRBV20-1 and TRBJ2-1, with D unclear. Per germline, CDR1 DFQATT and CDR2 SNEGSKA (reference sequence). The ends were cut back, 6 bases at V and 8 bases at J, with 23 bases in the middle. The CDR3 length is 15 residues. The CDR3 DNA is TGCAGTGCCGTATCCCCTTCAGGAGTGCCTCATGAGCAGTTCTTC. Its translation: CSAVSPSGVPHEQFF.

The chain recombines TRBV7-9 with TRBJ1-6; unclear D gene. V lost 3 bases and J lost 14, with 14 bases in between. This CDR3 contains 13 residues. Germline CDR1 and CDR2: SEHNR and FQNEAQ (reference sequence). CDR3 in DNA: TGTGCCAGCAGCTTGGGCCTCCAGGCAACCCTCCACTTT. Encoded protein: CASSLGLQATLHF.

This clonotype has at least ten counts. Without the conserved terminal phenylalanine or tryptophan, this CDR3 likely stems from a read error. The limits of the CDR3 on the DNA are not certain, so only TCRdb's listed CDR3 is given. V and J are TRBV20-1 and TRBJ2-1; the D call TRBD1 from the table was never checked on the DNA. The CDR3 length is 13 residues, termini included. CDR1 and CDR2 (germline): DFQATT, SNEGSKA (reference sequence). The CDR3 is CSARDPLGGTPLL.

This chain uses TRBV9 with TRBJ1-5; D unresolved. With 0 bases removed from V and 7 bases from J, the gap between germline ends came to 8 bases. Germline V gene data show CDR1 as SGDLS and CDR2 as YYNGEE. The CDR3 length is 13 residues. The CDR3 protein is CASSVGSGQPQHF. The DNA for the CDR3 is TGTGCCAGCAGCGTAGGAAGTGGACAGCCCCAGCATTTT.

This clonotype was picked up many times. The chain carries TRBV20-1 and TRBJ1-1; possible D gene TRBD1, 5 bases. This CDR3 spans 15 amino acids. The germline V and J ends were trimmed by 3 bases and 0 bases, with 14 bases remaining between them. CDR1 and CDR2 from the germline V gene are DFQATT and SNEGSKA (reference sequence). This CDR3 is CSASRYQGLNTEAFF. In nucleotides, the CDR3 is TGCAGTGCTAGTCGCTACCAGGGCCTGAACACTGAAGCTTTCTTT.

This clonotype was observed at least ten times. The gene calls are TRBV18 and TRBJ1-1; 7 bases are a match to TRBD1. The CDR3 consists of 15 residues. Germline CDR1 is KGHSH and CDR2 is LQKENI. Trimming at V came to 3 bases and at J to 4 bases, leaving 8 bases not matched to a gene. Here the CDR3 reads CASSPRTGSSTEAFF. CDR3 DNA: TGTGCCAGCTCACCCCGGACAGGTAGCAGCACTGAAGCTTTCTTT.

This clonotype was found many times. This chain links TRBV30 with TRBJ1-4; no reliable D call. Germline-derived CDR1 and CDR2 are GTSNPN and SVGIG (reference sequence). CDR3 length: 11 amino acids. The ends were cut back, 1 base at V and 7 bases at J, with 4 bases in the middle. CDR3 DNA: TGTGCCTGGAGTGGGAGTGAAAAACTGTTTTTT. Amino acid sequence: CAWSGSEKLFF.

This clonotype was counted ten times or more. The chain couples TRBV7-2 to TRBJ2-5; D may be TRBD1 or TRBD2 (6 bases each). The CDR3 totals 15 residues. V lost 8 bases and J lost 0, with 16 bases in between. Germline V gene lookup returns CDR1 SGHTA and CDR2 FQGNSA. The CDR3 is CASGPQGGNQETQYF. CDR3 coding DNA: TGTGCCAGCGGACCACAGGGAGGCAACCAAGAGACCCAGTACTTC. The entire variable domain, with the rest obtained from reference TRBV7-2 and TRBJ2-5, is as follows: GAGVSQSPSNKVTEKGKDVELRCDPISGHTALYWYRQSLGQGLEFLIYFQGNSAPDKSGLPSDRFSAERTGGSVSTLTIQRTQQEDSAVYLCASGPQGGNQETQYFGPGTRLLVL.

This clonotype was detected ten times or more. J is TRBJ2-7 and V is TRBV12-3 or TRBV12-4; 11 bases align to TRBD2. The CDR3 length is 17 residues. J lost 4 bases, V lost 0 bases, and 8 bases had no gene match. The CDR3 DNA reads as TGTGCCAGCAGTTTAGCGCTTAGACTAGCGGGAAGTTACGAGCAGTACTTC. This translates into CASSLALRLAGSYEQYF.

This clonotype was counted ten times or more. The V and J genes are TRBV5-1 and TRBJ2-7; D unresolved. Trimming pared 1 base from V and 2 bases from J, leaving 7 bases between. Germline V gene lookup returns CDR1 SGHRS and CDR2 YFSETQ. CDR3 length: 13 residues. CDR3 residues: CASSLYATYEQYF. The CDR3 DNA sequence: TGCGCCAGCAGCTTGTATGCGACCTACGAGCAGTACTTC.

This chain links TRBV11-2 with TRBJ2-1; a possible D gene is TRBD2 (5 bases). Germline values: CDR1 SGHAT, CDR2 FQNNGV. CDR3 size: 18 residues. With 4 bases removed from V and 4 bases from J, the gap between germline ends came to 23 bases. CDR3 region: CASSSRASVTTGYNEQFF. The CDR3 region has the DNA TGTGCCAGCAGCTCGAGGGCCTCAGTTACCACGGGGTACAATGAGCAGTTCTTC.

On this clonotype: One end of the junction fails to match germline, which may point to a read error. The rearrangement links TRBV4-1 to TRBJ1-4; D is undetermined. Germline CDR1 and CDR2: MGHRA and YSYEKL. This CDR3 has 14 residues. CDR3 nucleotides: TGCGCCAGCAGCCAACCCCAAGGTCGTGCCTCGGAAATTTTT. Translation gives CASSQPQGRASEIF.

The rearrangement links TRBV24-1 to TRBJ1-3; D unclear. The CDR3 is 19 residues long. CDR1 is KGHDR and CDR2 is SFDVKD in the germline V gene. V gave up 7 bases and J gave up 0 bases, with 24 bases separating them. CDR3 sequence (DNA): TGTGCCACCAGCGCCCGGGCCCCCACACTGCACCTCTCTGGAAACACCATATATTTT. Its translation: CATSARAPTLHLSGNTIYF.

In this sample, this clonotype turned up a few times. The V gene is TRBV5-6, the J gene TRBJ1-1, with unresolved D. The V end lost 2 bases, the J end lost 0 bases, and 14 bases lay between the germline ends. This CDR3 is built from 16 residues. In germline, CDR1 is SGHDT, CDR2 YYEEEE. CDR3 loop: CASSFWTQVMNTEAFF. In DNA, the CDR3 is TGTGCCAGCAGCTTTTGGACTCAGGTCATGAACACTGAAGCTTTCTTT. Based on the CDR3 plus reference TRBV5-6 and TRBJ1-1, the full variable domain is DAGVTQSPTHLIKTRGQQVTLRCSPKSGHDTVSWYQQALGQGPQFIFQYYEEEERQRGNFPDRFSGHQFPNYSSELNVNALLLGDSALYLCASSFWTQVMNTEAFFGQGTRLTVV.

This clonotype occurred many times. V gene TRBV6-2 or TRBV6-3 combines with J gene TRBJ2-7, with D possibly called TRBD1 or TRBD2 (5 bases each). Germline V gene sequence: CDR1 MNHEY, CDR2 SVGEGT. V shed 5 bases and J shed 2 bases, with 13 bases lying between them. This CDR3 is 14 amino acids long. The DNA for the CDR3 is TGTGCCAGCAGTGAAGGGACGGGCCCCTACGAGCAGTACTTC. This codes for CASSEGTGPYEQYF.

This clonotype was detected ten times or more. The rearrangement uses TRBV28 and TRBJ2-3; 8 bases are a match to TRBD2. CDR1 is MDHEN and CDR2 is SYDVKM in the germline V gene. The V segment lost 6 bases and the J segment 6 bases; nucleotides outside the gene matches: 14. There are 16 residues in the CDR3. The CDR3 sequence: CASRQSTSGLRDTQYF. The DNA of the CDR3 is TGTGCCAGCAGGCAATCTACTAGCGGTCTTAGGGATACGCAGTATTTT.

The sample holds many counts of this clonotype. V and J are TRBV12-3 or TRBV12-4 and TRBJ2-7, with a tentative D call TRBD2 (5 bases). This CDR3 has 14 amino acids. V lost 5 bases and J 3 bases, leaving 14 bases between the germline ends. CDR3 protein: CASSGGSGGYEQYF. For the CDR3, the DNA is TGTGCCAGCAGTGGAGGCAGCGGAGGCTACGAGCAGTACTTC.

The chain joins TRBV20-1 to TRBJ2-5; perhaps D is TRBD1 or TRBD2 (6 bases each). V shed 3 bases and J shed 3 bases, with 14 bases lying between them. The CDR3 is made up of 14 amino acids. Germline V gene lookup returns CDR1 DFQATT and CDR2 SNEGSKA (reference sequence). CDR3 sequence (DNA): TGCAGTGCTAGCCCAGGGGAGGTTAAAGAGACCCAGTACTTC. Amino acids: CSASPGEVKETQYF.